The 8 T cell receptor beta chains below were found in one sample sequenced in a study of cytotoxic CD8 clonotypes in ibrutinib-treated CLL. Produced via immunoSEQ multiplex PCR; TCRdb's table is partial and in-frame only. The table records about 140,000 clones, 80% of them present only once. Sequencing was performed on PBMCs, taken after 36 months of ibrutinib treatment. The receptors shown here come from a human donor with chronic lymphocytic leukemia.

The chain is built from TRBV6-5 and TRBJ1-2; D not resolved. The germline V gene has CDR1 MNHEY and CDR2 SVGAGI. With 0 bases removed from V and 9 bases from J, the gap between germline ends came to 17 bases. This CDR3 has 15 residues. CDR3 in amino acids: CASSYSKQYLVRYTF. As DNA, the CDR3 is TGTGCCAGCAGTTACTCGAAACAATATTTGGTACGCTACACCTTC.

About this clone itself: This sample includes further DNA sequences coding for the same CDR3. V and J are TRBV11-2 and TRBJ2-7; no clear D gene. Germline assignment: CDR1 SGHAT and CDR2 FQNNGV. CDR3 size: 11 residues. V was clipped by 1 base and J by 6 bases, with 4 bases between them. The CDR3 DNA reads TGTGCCAGCAGCTTAGCCGCCGAGCAGTACTTC. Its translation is CASSLAAEQYF.

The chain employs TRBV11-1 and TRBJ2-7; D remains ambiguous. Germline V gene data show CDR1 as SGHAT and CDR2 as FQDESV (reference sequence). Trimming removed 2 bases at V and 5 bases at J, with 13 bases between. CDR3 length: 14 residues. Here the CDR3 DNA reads TGTGCCAGCAGCTTATCCCGCGGATCCAACGAGCAGTACTTC. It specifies CASSLSRGSNEQYF.

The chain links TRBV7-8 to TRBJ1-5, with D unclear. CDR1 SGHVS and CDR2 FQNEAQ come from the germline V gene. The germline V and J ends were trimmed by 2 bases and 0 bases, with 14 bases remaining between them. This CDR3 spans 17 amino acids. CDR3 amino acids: CASSLKTKMVSNQPQHF. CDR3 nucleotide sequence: TGTGCCAGCAGCTTAAAGACCAAAATGGTTAGCAATCAGCCCCAGCATTTT.

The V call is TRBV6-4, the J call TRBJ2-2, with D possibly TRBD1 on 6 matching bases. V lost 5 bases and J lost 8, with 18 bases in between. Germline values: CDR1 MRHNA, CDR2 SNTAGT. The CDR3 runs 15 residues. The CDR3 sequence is CASSKGTPPLGELFF. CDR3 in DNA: TGTGCCAGCAGTAAAGGGACACCACCATTAGGGGAGCTGTTTTTT.

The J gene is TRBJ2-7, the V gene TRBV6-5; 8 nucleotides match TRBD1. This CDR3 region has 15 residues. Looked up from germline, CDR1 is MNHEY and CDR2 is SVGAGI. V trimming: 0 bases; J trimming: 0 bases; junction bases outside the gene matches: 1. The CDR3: CASSYSDRDSYEQYF. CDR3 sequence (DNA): TGTGCCAGCAGTTACTCGGACAGGGACTCCTACGAGCAGTACTTC.

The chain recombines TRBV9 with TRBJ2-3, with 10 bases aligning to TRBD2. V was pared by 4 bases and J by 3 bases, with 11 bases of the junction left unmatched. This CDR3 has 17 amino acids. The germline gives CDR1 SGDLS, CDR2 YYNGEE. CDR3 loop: CASSPQMGAGGTDTQYF. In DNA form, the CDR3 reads TGTGCCAGCAGCCCCCAGATGGGAGCGGGAGGGACAGATACGCAGTATTTT.

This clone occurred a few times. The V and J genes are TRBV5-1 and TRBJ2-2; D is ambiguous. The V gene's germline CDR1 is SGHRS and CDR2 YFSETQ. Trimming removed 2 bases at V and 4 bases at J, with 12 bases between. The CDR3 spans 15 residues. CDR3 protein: CASSFEVRSTGELFF. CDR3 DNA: TGCGCCAGCAGCTTTGAGGTGAGAAGCACCGGGGAGCTGTTTTTT.